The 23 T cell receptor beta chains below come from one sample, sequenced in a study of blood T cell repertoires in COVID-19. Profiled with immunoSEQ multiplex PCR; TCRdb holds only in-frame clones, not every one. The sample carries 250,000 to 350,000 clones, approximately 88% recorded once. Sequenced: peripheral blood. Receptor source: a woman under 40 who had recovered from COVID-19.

The CDR3 protein is CASSLARQERQQETQYF. CDR3 nucleotides: TGCGCCAGCAGCTTGGCTAGACAGGAACGACAACAAGAGACCCAGTACTTC. The rearrangement joins TRBV5-1 to TRBJ2-5; TRBD1 might be the D (6 bases). Trimming removed 0 bases from V and 2 bases from J, with 17 bases in between. The CDR3 is 17 amino acids. From germline, CDR1 is SGHRS and CDR2 YFSETQ.

The CDR3 here is CATSQGYEQYF. The CDR3 bases are TGTGCCACCTCTCAGGGCTACGAGCAGTACTTC. J is TRBJ2-7 and V is TRBV24-1, with D perhaps TRBD1 (5 bases). Looked up from germline, CDR1 is KGHDR and CDR2 is SFDVKD. The CDR3 consists of 11 residues. The V end lost 9 bases, the J end lost 3 bases, and 8 bases lay between the germline ends.

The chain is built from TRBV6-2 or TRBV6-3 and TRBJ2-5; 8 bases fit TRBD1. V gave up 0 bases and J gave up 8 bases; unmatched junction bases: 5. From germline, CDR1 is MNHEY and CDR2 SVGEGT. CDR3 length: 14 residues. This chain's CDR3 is CASSYSWTGTTQYF. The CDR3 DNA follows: TGTGCCAGCAGTTACTCTTGGACAGGGACAACCCAGTACTTC.

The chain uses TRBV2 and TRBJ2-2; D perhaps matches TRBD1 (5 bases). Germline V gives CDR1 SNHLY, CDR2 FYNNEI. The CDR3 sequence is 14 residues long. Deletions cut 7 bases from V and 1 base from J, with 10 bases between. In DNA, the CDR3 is TGTGCCAGCAAAGAGACAGAGAACACCGGGGAGCTGTTTTTT. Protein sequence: CASKETENTGELFF.

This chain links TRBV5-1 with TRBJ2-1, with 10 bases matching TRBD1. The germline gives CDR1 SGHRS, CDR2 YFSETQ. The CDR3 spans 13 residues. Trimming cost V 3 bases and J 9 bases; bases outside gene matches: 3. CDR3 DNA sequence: TGCGCCAGCAGCTGGGACAGGGGCGTTGAGCAGTTCTTC. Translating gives CASSWDRGVEQFF.

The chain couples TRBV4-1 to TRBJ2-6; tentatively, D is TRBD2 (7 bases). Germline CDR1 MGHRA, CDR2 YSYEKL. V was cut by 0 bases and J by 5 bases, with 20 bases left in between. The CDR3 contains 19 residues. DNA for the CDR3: TGCGCCAGCAGCCAAGATAGGGGGGGCAGAGGGGTGAGGGCCAACGTCCTGACTTTC. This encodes CASSQDRGGRGVRANVLTF.

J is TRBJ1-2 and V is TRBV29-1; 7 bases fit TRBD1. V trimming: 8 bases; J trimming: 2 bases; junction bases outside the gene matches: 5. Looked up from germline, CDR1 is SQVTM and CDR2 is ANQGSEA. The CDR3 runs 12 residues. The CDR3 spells CSTLDRNYGYTF. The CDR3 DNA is TGCAGCACCCTGGACAGGAACTATGGCTACACCTTC.

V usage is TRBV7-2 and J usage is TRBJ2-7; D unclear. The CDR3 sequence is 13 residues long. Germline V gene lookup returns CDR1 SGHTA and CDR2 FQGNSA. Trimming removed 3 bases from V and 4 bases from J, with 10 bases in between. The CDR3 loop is CASSFDRSYEQYF. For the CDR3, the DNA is TGTGCCAGCAGCTTTGACCGGAGTTACGAGCAGTACTTC.

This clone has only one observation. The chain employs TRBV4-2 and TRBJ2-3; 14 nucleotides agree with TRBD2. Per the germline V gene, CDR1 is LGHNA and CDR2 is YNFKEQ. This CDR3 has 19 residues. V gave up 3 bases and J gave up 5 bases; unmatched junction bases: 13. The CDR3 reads CASSHPPRTSGGQVDTQYF. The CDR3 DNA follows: TGTGCCAGCAGCCACCCCCCGAGGACTAGCGGGGGGCAGGTAGATACGCAGTATTTT.

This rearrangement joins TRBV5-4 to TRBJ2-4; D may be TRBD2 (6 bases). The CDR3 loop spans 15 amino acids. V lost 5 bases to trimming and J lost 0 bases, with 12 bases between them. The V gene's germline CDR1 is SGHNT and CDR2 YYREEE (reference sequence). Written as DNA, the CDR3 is TGTGCCAGCAGGTCCGGGACTGCAGCCAAAAACATTCAGTACTTC. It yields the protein CASRSGTAAKNIQYF.

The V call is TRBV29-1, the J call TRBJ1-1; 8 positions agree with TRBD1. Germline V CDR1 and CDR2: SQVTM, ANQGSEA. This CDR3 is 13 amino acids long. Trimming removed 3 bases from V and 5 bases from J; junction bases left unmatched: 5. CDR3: CSVDQGASTEAFF. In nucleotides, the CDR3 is TGCAGCGTTGATCAGGGGGCGAGTACTGAAGCTTTCTTT.

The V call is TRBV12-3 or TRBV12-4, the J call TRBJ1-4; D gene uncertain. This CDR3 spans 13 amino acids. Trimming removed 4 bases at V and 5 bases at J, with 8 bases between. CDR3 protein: CASSWTGNEKLFF. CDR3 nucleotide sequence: TGTGCCAGCAGTTGGACTGGGAATGAAAAACTGTTTTTT.

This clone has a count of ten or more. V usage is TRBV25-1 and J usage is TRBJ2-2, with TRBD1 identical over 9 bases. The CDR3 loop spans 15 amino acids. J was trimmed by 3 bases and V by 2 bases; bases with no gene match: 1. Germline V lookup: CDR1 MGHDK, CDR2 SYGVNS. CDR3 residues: CASSEGDRDTGELFF. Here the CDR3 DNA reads TGTGCCAGCAGTGAAGGGGACAGGGACACCGGGGAGCTGTTTTTT.

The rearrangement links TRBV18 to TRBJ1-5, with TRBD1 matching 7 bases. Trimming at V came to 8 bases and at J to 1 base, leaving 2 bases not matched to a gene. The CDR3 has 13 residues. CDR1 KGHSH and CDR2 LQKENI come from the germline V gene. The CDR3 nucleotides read TGTGCCAGCCGGGGACAGAGCAATCAGCCCCAGCATTTT. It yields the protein CASRGQSNQPQHF. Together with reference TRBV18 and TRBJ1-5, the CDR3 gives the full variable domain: NAGVMQNPRHLVRRRGQEARLRCSPMKGHSHVYWYRQLPEEGLKFMVYLQKENIIDESGMPKERFSAEFPKEGPSILRIQQVVRGDSAAYFCASRGQSNQPQHFGDGTRLSIL.

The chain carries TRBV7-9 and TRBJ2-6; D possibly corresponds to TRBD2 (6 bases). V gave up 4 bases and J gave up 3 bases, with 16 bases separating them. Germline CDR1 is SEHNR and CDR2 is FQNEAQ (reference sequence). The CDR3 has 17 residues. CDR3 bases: TGTGCCAGCAGCTCAGCCGGGGGTTTCCATGGGGCCAACGTCCTGACTTTC. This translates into CASSSAGGFHGANVLTF.

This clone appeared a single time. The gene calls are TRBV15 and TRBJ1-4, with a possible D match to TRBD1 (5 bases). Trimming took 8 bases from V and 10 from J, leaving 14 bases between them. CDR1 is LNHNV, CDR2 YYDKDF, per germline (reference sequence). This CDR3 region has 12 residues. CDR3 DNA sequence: TGTGCCACCGGGGGGGACGTGGGAAAACTGTTTTTT. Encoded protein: CATGGDVGKLFF.

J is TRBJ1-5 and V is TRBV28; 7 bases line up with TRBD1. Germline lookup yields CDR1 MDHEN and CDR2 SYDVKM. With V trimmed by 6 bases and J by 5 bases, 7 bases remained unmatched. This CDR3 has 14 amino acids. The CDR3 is CASRGTVGYQPQHF. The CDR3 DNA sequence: TGTGCCAGCAGGGGGACAGTCGGATATCAGCCCCAGCATTTT.

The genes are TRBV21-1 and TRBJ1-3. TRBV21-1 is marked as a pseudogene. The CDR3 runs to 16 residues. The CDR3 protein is CASSFLYCRSGNTIYF. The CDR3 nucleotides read TGTGCCAGCAGCTTCCTATACTGCCGCTCTGGAAACACCATATATTTT.

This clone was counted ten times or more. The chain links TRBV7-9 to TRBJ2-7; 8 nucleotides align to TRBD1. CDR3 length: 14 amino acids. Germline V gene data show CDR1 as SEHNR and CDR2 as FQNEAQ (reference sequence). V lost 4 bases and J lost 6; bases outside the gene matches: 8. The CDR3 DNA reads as TGTGCCAGCAGCTCAGGGACAGGTTACCCCGAGCAGTACTTC. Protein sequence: CASSSGTGYPEQYF.

In nucleotides, the CDR3 is TGTGCCAGCAGTGATTTCGGGACTGGGATAAACATTCAGTACTTC. This gives the protein CASSDFGTGINIQYF. The chain recombines TRBV2 with TRBJ2-4, with D tentatively TRBD2 (6 bases). From germline, CDR1 is SNHLY and CDR2 FYNNEI. V was clipped by 3 bases and J by 6 bases, with 15 bases between them. The CDR3 contains 15 residues.

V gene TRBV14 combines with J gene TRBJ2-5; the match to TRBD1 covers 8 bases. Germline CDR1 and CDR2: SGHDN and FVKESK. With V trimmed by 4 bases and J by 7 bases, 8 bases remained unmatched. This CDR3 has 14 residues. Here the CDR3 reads CASSRTGSSGTQYF. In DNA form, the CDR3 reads TGTGCCAGCAGCCGGACAGGGTCGTCAGGGACCCAGTACTTC.

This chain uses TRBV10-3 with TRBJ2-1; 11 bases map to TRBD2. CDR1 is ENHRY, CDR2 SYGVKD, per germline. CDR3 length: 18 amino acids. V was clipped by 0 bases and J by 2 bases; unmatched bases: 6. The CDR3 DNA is TGTGCCATCAGTGAGTCGACCGGGACTAGCGGTCCCTACAATGAGCAGTTCTTC. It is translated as CAISESTGTSGPYNEQFF.

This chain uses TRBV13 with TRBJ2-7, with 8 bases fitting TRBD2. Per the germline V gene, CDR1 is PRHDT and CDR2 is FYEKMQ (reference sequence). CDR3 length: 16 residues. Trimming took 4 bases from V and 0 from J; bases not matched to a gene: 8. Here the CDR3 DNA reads TGTGCCAGCAGCTCGTATAATAGCGGGGCCTCCTACGAGCAGTACTTC. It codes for CASSSYNSGASYEQYF.